This TCR beta chain was found in a study of blood T cells in healthy people across ages. A second PCR of roughly 6 to 12 cycles used a sample-barcoded 5' primer and a J-beta primer mix. TCRdb processed the 5' RACE reads anew with MiXCR; each CDR3 protein has one entry. Of hundreds of thousands of distinct CDR3 sequences in the sample, 43% were seen once. The germline CDR1 and CDR2 sequences are SGHDT and YYEEEE. Trimming cost V 7 bases and J 6 bases, with 20 bases left between them. The CDR3 consists of 15 residues. This chain links TRBV5-6 with TRBJ2-1; D tentatively reads TRBD1 or TRBD2 (5 bases each). Sequences were obtained from blood. This receptor was taken from a woman aged 55-75 years in good health. The CDR3 sequence is CASSRVGPKGNEQFF. As DNA, the CDR3 is TGTGCCAGCTCGAGGGTGGGACCCAAGGGCAATGAGCAGTTCTTC.